Listed below are T cell receptor beta chains from one sample, sequenced in a study of beta chain features in type 1 diabetes. This table comes from immunoSEQ multiplex PCR, and its TCRdb copy is limited to in-frame clones, with some not included. The sample records roughly 370,000 clones, over 11% being singletons. Sequencing used naive CD4+ T cells from blood. These receptors were collected from a man aged 25 to 40 in good health. Each CDR3 is given without its conserved first and last residue.

TRBJ1-5 TRBV29-1 SVGSGNQPQH
TRBJ1-1 TRBV6-6 ASSYFGRAEAF
TRBJ2-1 TRBV9 ASSVTSGAVYEQF
TRBJ1-2 TRBV6-5 ASSSVRFSNYGYT
TRBJ2-3 TRBV4-2 ASSPQWWRSGQGNTDTQY
TRBJ2-3 TRBV7-2 VRSFYSTDTQY
TRBJ2-4 TRBV7-2 ASSLAPLAGAGIQY
TRBJ1-3 TRBV18 ASSETGRYGNTIY
TRBJ2-1 TRBV9 ASSIHPGESYNEQF
TRBJ2-3 TRBV7-9 ASSLDRLVQY
TRBJ2-1 TRBV7-8 ASSLVTRGGGEQF
TRBJ1-2 TRBV2 ASSEEGHNYGYT
TRBJ2-1 TRBV9 ASSLTDTYNEQF
TRBJ1-2 TRBV9 ASSVGSNYGYT
TRBJ1-1 TRBV7-2 ASLRDRGSEAF
TRBJ2-3 TRBV19 ASNIGLGTDTQY
TRBJ2-1 TRBV30 AWSPLAGTYNEQF
TRBJ1-6 TRBV9 ARTTTASGSPLH
TRBJ2-2 TRBV10-3 AINGDANTGELF
TRBJ2-1 TRBV18 ASSPPGFSSYNEQF
TRBJ2-3 TRBV5-4 ASSLGTSGTRSRADTQY
TRBJ2-1 TRBV9 ASSPGQRSYNEQF
TRBJ1-1 TRBV4-1 ASSQGSGWYTEAF
TRBJ1-2 TRBV7-2 ASSARTGAIYGYT
TRBJ2-3 TRBV9 ASSVIGSDTQY
TRBJ2-1 TRBV4-2 ASSQLAGEVGNEQF
TRBJ2-4 TRBV6-5 ASKRAKNIQY
TRBJ2-3 TRBV5-4 ASSLVRDTDTQY
TRBJ2-3 TRBV6-1 ASSTSSDYTDTQY
TRBJ2-2 TRBV9 ASSVGTTHTGELF
TRBJ1-6 TRBV25-1 ASSDFLSPLH
TRBJ2-5 TRBV6-5 ASRRQAQETQY
TRBJ2-1 TRBV14 ASSQEWVDEQF
TRBJ1-3 TRBV4-3 ASSQDIGPNTIY
TRBJ2-4 TRBV11-3 ASSPRPLLAKNIQY
TRBJ2-7 TRBV4-1 ASSQKWDRVEYEQY
TRBJ2-1 TRBV19 ASSLPGLAGIYNEQF
TRBJ2-7 TRBV2 ADRPGESHEQY
TRBJ2-4 TRBV13 ASSAKTGLSKNIQY
TRBJ2-7 TRBV7-9 ASSPGTGGDEQY